This TCR beta chain was sequenced in a study of T cell responses to AZD1222 COVID-19 vaccine. This clone was detected only once. Libraries were prepared by immunoSEQ multiplex PCR; TCRdb keeps only in-frame clonotypes and omits some of them. The profile shows around 160,000 clones, approximately 91% of them singletons. The CDR3 has 15 residues. J was trimmed by 3 bases and V by 6 bases; bases with no gene match: 7. Germline CDR1 MNHNY, CDR2 SVGAGI (reference sequence). The material sequenced was peripheral blood, taken on day 0 of AZD1222 vaccination. The TCR sequence derives from an adult in good health. The chain has TRBV6-6 and TRBJ1-5; 8 bases fit TRBD1. CDR3: CASSITGGLNQPQHF. Written as DNA, the CDR3 is TGTGCCAGCAGCATAACAGGGGGACTCAATCAGCCCCAGCATTTT.